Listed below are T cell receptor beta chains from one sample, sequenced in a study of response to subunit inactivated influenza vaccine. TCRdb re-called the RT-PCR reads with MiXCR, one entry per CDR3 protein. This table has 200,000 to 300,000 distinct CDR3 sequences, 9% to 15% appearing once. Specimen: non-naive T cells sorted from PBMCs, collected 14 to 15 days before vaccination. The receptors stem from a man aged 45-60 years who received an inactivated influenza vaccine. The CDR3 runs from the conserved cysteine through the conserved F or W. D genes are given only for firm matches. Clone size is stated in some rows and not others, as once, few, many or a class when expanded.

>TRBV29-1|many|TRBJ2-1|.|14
CSVVFGLAYNEQFF
TGCAGCGTCGTTTTTGGGCTAGCCTACAATGAGCAGTTCTTC
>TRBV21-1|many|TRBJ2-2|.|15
CASSRDRKYTGELFF
TGTGCCAGCAGTCGGGACAGAAAATACACCGGGGAGCTGTTTTTT
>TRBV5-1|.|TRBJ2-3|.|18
CASSFGRGRGATTDTQYF
TGCGCCAGCAGCTTCGGCAGGGGCAGAGGGGCCACCACAGATACGCAGTATTTT
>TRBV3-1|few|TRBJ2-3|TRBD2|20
CASSGLAGGPFMPSTDTQYF
TGTGCCAGCAGTGGACTAGCGGGGGGGCCGTTTATGCCTAGCACAGATACGCAGTATTTT
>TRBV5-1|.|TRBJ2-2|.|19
CASSLDGAPDSTNTGELFF
TGCGCCAGCAGCTTGGACGGGGCGCCTGACTCCACGAACACCGGGGAGCTGTTTTTT
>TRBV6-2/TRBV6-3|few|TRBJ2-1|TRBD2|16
CASSPHPAGGFNEQFF
TGTGCCAGCAGTCCCCATCCAGCGGGGGGGTTCAATGAGCAGTTCTTC
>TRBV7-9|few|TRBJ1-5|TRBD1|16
CASSLGGTGRGQPQHF
TGTGCCAGCAGCTTAGGGGGGACAGGAAGGGGTCAGCCCCAGCATTTT
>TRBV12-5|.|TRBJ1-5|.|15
CASGLVGREREPQHF
TGTGCTAGTGGTTTGGTGGGCAGGGAACGCGAGCCCCAGCATTTT
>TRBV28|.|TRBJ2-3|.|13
CASSVPSTDTQYF
TGTGCCAGTAGCGTACCTAGCACAGATACGCAGTATTTT
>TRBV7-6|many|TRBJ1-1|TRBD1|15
CASRRTTGQGAEAFF
TGTGCCAGCAGGAGGACAACAGGACAGGGGGCTGAAGCTTTCTTT
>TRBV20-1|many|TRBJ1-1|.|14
CSASQGPMNTEAFF
TGCAGTGCTAGTCAAGGGCCCATGAACACTGAAGCTTTCTTT
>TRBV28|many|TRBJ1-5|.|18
CASSQSMGLGSSNQPQHF
TGTGCCAGCAGTCAGTCTATGGGCCTAGGGAGTAGCAATCAGCCCCAGCATTTT
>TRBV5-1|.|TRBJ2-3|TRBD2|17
CASSSGTSGGITDTQYF
TGCGCCAGCAGCTCCGGGACTAGCGGGGGGATTACAGATACGCAGTATTTT
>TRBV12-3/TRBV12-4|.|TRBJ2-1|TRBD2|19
CAFSCVPVGGRIPYNEQFF
TGTGCCTTCAGCTGTGTGCCTGTCGGCGGGAGGATACCCTACAATGAGCAGTTCTTC
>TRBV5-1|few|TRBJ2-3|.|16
CASSLEARPSTDTQYF
TGCGCCAGCAGCTTGGAGGCGCGGCCTAGCACAGATACGCAGTATTTT
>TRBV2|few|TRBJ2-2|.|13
CASNRGLGGELFF
TGTGCCAGCAACCGGGGGCTAGGCGGGGAGCTGTTTTTT